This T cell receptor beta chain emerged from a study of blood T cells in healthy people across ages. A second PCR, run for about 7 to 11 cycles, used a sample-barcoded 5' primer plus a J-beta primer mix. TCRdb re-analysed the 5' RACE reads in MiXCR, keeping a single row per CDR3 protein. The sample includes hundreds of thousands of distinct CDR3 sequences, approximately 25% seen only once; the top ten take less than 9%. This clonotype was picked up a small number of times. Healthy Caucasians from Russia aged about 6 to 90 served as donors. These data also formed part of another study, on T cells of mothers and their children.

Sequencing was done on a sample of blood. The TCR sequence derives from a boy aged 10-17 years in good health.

The CDR3 here is CASSLSQKRTGYGGELFF. The CDR3 bases are TGTGCCAGCAGTCTATCTCAGAAGCGAACAGGGTACGGAGGGGAGCTGTTTTTT. The chain has TRBV6-2 or TRBV6-3 and TRBJ2-2; possible D gene TRBD1, 6 bases. Trimming left V 5 bases short and J 8 bases short, with 27 bases between. The CDR3 is 18 residues long. The germline gives CDR1 MNHEY, CDR2 SVGEGT.